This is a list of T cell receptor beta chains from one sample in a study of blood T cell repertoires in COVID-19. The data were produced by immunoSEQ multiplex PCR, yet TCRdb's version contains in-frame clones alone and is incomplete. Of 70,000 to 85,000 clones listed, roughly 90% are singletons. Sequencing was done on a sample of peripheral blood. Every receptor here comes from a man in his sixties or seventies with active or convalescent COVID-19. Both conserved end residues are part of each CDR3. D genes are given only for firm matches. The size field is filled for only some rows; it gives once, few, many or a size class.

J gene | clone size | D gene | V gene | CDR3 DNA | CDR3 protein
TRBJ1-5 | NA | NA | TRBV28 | TGTGCCAGCACTCTCACAGGGAATAATCAGCCCCAGCATTTT | CASTLTGNNQPQHF
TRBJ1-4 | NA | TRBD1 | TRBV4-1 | TGCGCCAGCAGCCTATTACAGGGGGCAACTAATGAAAAACTGTTTTTT | CASSLLQGATNEKLFF
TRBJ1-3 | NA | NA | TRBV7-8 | TGTGCCAGCAGCTCCTACGTCTCTGGAAACACCATATATTTT | CASSSYVSGNTIYF
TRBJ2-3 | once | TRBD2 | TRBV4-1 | TGCGCCAGCAGCCTTCCAGCGGGAGTGGATACGCAGTATTTT | CASSLPAGVDTQYF
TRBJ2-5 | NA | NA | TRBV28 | TGTGCCAGCAGTTTTGGCAGGGCGTACCAAGAGACCCAGTACTTC | CASSFGRAYQETQYF
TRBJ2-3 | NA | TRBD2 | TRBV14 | TGTGCCAGCAGCCGAAGAACGGGGACTAGCGGGATAAGGGCAGATACGCAGTATTTT | CASSRRTGTSGIRADTQYF
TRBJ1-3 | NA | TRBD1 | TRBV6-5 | TGTGCCAGCGGGGACAGCTCTGGAAACACCATATATTTT | CASGDSSGNTIYF
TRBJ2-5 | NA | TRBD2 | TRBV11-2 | TGTGCCAGCACCCTTCGGGGTAGCGGGAGTTTTAGGGAAGAGACCCAGTACTTC | CASTLRGSGSFREETQYF
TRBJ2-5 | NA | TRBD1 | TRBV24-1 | TGTGCCACCAGTGATCGGACAGGGAAAGAGACCCAGTACTTC | CATSDRTGKETQYF
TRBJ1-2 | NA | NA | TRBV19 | TGTGCCAGTAGTATCCCCAATGACAGGAAGTACACCTTC | CASSIPNDRKYTF
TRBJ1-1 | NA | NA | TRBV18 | TGTGCCAGCTCACCTCTTGATGGAAGGGGGACTGAAGCTTTCTTT | CASSPLDGRGTEAFF
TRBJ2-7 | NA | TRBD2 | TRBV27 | TGTGCCAGCAGTTCACGGGGGGGCGTGGACGAGCAGTACTTC | CASSSRGGVDEQYF
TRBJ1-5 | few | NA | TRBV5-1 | TGCGCCAGCAGCTTGGGTGAGTTGAATCAGCCCCAGCATTTT | CASSLGELNQPQHF
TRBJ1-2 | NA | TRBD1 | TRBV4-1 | TGCGCCAGCAGCCCAGGACAGGTCTATGGCTACACCTTC | CASSPGQVYGYTF
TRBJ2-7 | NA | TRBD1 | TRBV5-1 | TGCGCCAGCAGCCCGGGGACAGGGGGCGAGCAGTACTTC | CASSPGTGGEQYF
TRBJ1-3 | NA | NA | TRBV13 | TGTGCCAGCAGCCCTCCACTGGGTGACAGAAACACCATATATTTT | CASSPPLGDRNTIYF
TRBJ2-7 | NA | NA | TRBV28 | TGTGCCAGCACGGTCAGGTCCTTCTCCTACGAGCAGTACTTC | CASTVRSFSYEQYF
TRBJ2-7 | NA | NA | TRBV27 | TGTGCCAGCAGTTTAGGGCCAGCCTACGAGCAGTACTTC | CASSLGPAYEQYF
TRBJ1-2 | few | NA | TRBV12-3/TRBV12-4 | TGTGCCAGCAGTTTCTGGGGAGGAGAAGGCTACACCTTC | CASSFWGGEGYTF
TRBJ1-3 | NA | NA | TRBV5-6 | TGTGCCAGCAGCTTGCTGGGGCCCGGAAACACCATATATTTT | CASSLLGPGNTIYF
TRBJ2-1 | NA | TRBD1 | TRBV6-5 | TGTGCCAGCACCCGCGGGACAGGGGCTTACAATGAGCAGTTCTTC | CASTRGTGAYNEQFF
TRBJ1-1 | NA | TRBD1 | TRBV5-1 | TGCGCCAGCAGCTTGGATGGACAGGGAATAGCTGAAGCTTTCTTT | CASSLDGQGIAEAFF
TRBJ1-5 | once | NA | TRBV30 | TGTGCCTGGAGTGTGAGTCGGGATCAGCCCCAGCATTTT | CAWSVSRDQPQHF
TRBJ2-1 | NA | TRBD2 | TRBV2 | TGTGCCAGCAACCGACTAGCGGGGGGGCTACAAGGTGAGCAGTTCTTC | CASNRLAGGLQGEQFF
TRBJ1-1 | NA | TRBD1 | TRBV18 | TGTGCCAGCTCCCCTTCCAGACAGGGGATGAGCACTGAAGCTTTCTTT | CASSPSRQGMSTEAFF
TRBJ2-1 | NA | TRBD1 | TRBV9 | TGTGCCAGCAGCGTCAGCCAGGGGGTCGATGAGCAGTTCTTC | CASSVSQGVDEQFF
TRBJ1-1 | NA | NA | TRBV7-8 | TGTGCCAGCAGCTTAGGGGGCGGACAGATATCGAACACTGAAGCTTTCTTT | CASSLGGGQISNTEAFF
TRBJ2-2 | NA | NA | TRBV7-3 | TGTGCCAGCAGCTTACTACCCGGGAGGAACACCGGGGAGCTGTTTTTT | CASSLLPGRNTGELFF
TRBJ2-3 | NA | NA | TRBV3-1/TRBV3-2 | TGTGCCAGCAGCCTAGCGGAGCCAGGGACGCAGTATTTT | CASSLAEPGTQYF
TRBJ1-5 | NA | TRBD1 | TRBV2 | TGTGCCAGCAGCGGCGGGACAGGGGGCGGCAATCAGCCCCAGCATTTT | CASSGGTGGGNQPQHF
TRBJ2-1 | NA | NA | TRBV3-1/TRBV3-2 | TGTGCCAGCAGCCTATCGTGGGGGGGCCAAGATGAGCAGTTCTTC | CASSLSWGGQDEQFF